This is a list of T cell receptor beta chains from one sample in a study of cytomegalovirus exposure and HLA in healthy donors. The assay was immunoSEQ multiplex PCR, and TCRdb's table has in-frame clones only and misses some. The sample carries 95,000 to 150,000 clones, approximately 70% recorded once. Source material: PBMCs. All receptors come from a young man in good health and CMV-seronegative. Both conserved end residues are part of each CDR3. The order of the fields is clone size, D gene, V gene, J gene, CDR3 protein, CDR3 DNA. The D gene is left open where the match is weak. The size field is filled for only some rows; it gives once, few, many or a size class.

>-|TRBD1|TRBV27|TRBJ1-1
CASSPGDRGPGEAFF
TGTGCCAGCAGTCCTGGGGACAGGGGGCCCGGTGAAGCTTTCTTT
>few|TRBD2|TRBV5-1|TRBJ2-3
CASRRGRTSGVTDTQYF
TGCGCCAGCAGACGGGGACGGACTAGCGGGGTCACAGATACGCAGTATTTT
>-|TRBD2|TRBV6-6|TRBJ2-2
CAREDPTSGTGELFF
TGTGCCAGGGAAGATCCGACTAGCGGGACCGGGGAGCTGTTTTTT
>-|TRBD2|TRBV6-6|TRBJ2-3
CASRLAGGWDTQYF
TGTGCCAGCAGACTAGCGGGAGGTTGGGATACGCAGTATTTT
>-|-|TRBV7-6|TRBJ1-1
CASSPGRNTEAFF
TGTGCCAGCAGCCCGGGGAGGAACACTGAAGCTTTCTTT
>-|-|TRBV7-2|TRBJ1-1
CASSAFRGAFF
TGTGCCAGCAGCGCATTCAGGGGAGCTTTCTTT
>-|TRBD2|TRBV19|TRBJ2-7
CASSMLAGGKTYEQYF
TGTGCCAGTAGTATGTTAGCGGGAGGGAAAACCTACGAGCAGTACTTC
>once|TRBD1|TRBV7-9|TRBJ2-2
CASSLRGTGVSGELFF
TGTGCCAGCAGCTTACGAGGGACAGGGGTATCCGGGGAGCTGTTTTTT
>few|TRBD1|TRBV4-1|TRBJ1-3
CASSQEKGALNTIYF
TGCGCCAGCAGCCAAGAGAAGGGGGCCTTAAACACCATATATTTT
>-|-|TRBV28|TRBJ1-2
CASTVHIPSYGYTF
TGTGCCAGCACCGTACATATCCCCAGCTATGGCTACACCTTC
>-|TRBD1|TRBV19|TRBJ1-5
CASMPTGTYQPQHF
TGTGCCAGTATGCCGACAGGGACCTATCAGCCCCAGCATTTT
>-|-|TRBV9|TRBJ2-3
CASSPGLLDTQYF
TGTGCCAGCAGCCCCGGACTTTTAGATACGCAGTATTTT
>-|TRBD1|TRBV2|TRBJ2-7
CASSLTGSSYEQYF
TGTGCCAGCAGCCTGACAGGGAGCTCCTACGAGCAGTACTTC
>few|-|TRBV19|TRBJ2-5
CASSTTPLGTQYF
TGTGCCAGTAGTACCACTCCACTAGGTACCCAGTACTTC
>-|-|TRBV29-1|TRBJ2-7
CSARKLGLGEQYF
TGCAGCGCCCGGAAGTTGGGGCTGGGGGAGCAGTACTTC
>-|-|TRBV21-1|TRBJ1-4
CASSKVRAGTNEKLFF
TGTGCCAGCAGCAAAGTCCGGGCAGGGACTAATGAAAAACTGTTTTTT
>-|-|TRBV9|TRBJ2-7
CASSALAGGGMGEQYF
TGTGCCAGCAGCGCTCTCGCCGGAGGAGGTATGGGAGAGCAGTACTTC
>-|-|TRBV19|TRBJ1-1
CASSMDSNTEAFF
TGTGCCAGTAGTATGGACTCGAACACTGAAGCTTTCTTT
>few|TRBD1|TRBV4-3|TRBJ2-2
CASSQATGLLNTGELFF
TGCGCCAGCAGCCAAGCGACAGGGCTCCTTAACACCGGGGAGCTGTTTTTT
>few|-|TRBV7-9|TRBJ2-7
CASSPNSWGEGVLYEQYF
TGTGCCAGCAGCCCAAATTCTTGGGGGGAGGGGGTATTATACGAGCAGTACTTC
>-|-|TRBV13|TRBJ1-5
CASSATGSNQPQHF
TGTGCCAGCAGCGCGACGGGGAGCAATCAGCCCCAGCATTTT
>-|TRBD2|TRBV28|TRBJ2-4
CASSGGLVGSKNIQYF
TGTGCCAGCAGTGGGGGACTAGTTGGGTCCAAAAACATTCAGTACTTC
>-|-|TRBV19|TRBJ2-2
CATIGGGNTGELFF
TGTGCCACCATTGGGGGAGGGAACACCGGGGAGCTGTTTTTT
>-|-|TRBV5-6|TRBJ2-5
CASSLDQRGPQYF
TGTGCCAGCAGCTTGGACCAAAGAGGGCCCCAGTACTTC
>few|-|TRBV19|TRBJ2-5
CASSTGGVGGETQYF
TGTGCCAGTTCCACAGGAGGGGTGGGAGGAGAGACCCAGTACTTC
>-|-|TRBV6-1|TRBJ1-2
CASSGVAQGYGYTF
TGTGCCAGCAGTGGCGTAGCTCAGGGCTATGGCTACACCTTC
>few|TRBD1|TRBV10-3|TRBJ2-7
CASQSPMDRRNSYEQYF
TGTGCCTCGCAGTCGCCAATGGACAGGAGAAACTCCTACGAGCAGTACTTC
>once|TRBD1|TRBV6-1|TRBJ2-4
CASSERTGGHF
TGTGCCAGCAGTGAAAGAACAGGGGGGCACTTC
>-|TRBD1|TRBV11-2|TRBJ2-7
CASSIPGQGLYEQYF
TGTGCCAGCAGCATTCCGGGACAGGGGTTGTACGAGCAGTACTTC
>-|TRBD1|TRBV7-2|TRBJ1-2
CASSPYPTGQGNYGYTF
TGTGCCAGCAGCCCTTATCCCACGGGACAGGGAAACTATGGCTACACCTTC
>-|TRBD2|TRBV6-5|TRBJ2-1
CASSIAGVYNEQFF
TGTGCCAGCAGTATAGCGGGTGTCTACAATGAGCAGTTCTTC
>-|-|TRBV7-2|TRBJ2-1
CASSATFNEQFF
TGTGCCAGCAGCGCGACTTTTAATGAGCAGTTCTTC
>-|TRBD2|TRBV7-9|TRBJ2-4
CASSPAGGLRNIQYF
TGTGCCAGCAGCCCAGCGGGGGGGTTAAGAAACATTCAGTACTTC
>once|TRBD2|TRBV14|TRBJ2-1
CASSHLAGGLFGYNEQFF
TGTGCCAGCAGCCATCTAGCGGGGGGGCTTTTTGGCTACAATGAGCAGTTCTTC
>-|TRBD1|TRBV28|TRBJ1-2
CASSTAPGGVVGYTF
TGTGCCAGCAGTACCGCGCCAGGGGGAGTTGTCGGCTACACCTTC
>-|TRBD1|TRBV19|TRBJ1-1
CAIQGARTEAFF
TGTGCCATACAGGGGGCGAGGACTGAAGCTTTCTTT
>-|-|TRBV6-5|TRBJ1-1
CASSKQGGHTEAFF
TGTGCCAGCAGCAAACAGGGAGGGCACACTGAAGCTTTCTTT
>-|-|TRBV6-6|TRBJ2-5
CASTNELGVKEQYF
TGTGCCAGCACTAACGAGCTGGGTGTTAAGGAGCAGTACTTC
>-|TRBD1|TRBV19|TRBJ2-2
CASSIGQGATGELFF
TGTGCCAGTAGTATCGGACAGGGGGCTACCGGGGAGCTGTTTTTT
>-|TRBD1|TRBV4-3|TRBJ2-5
CASSQDHRSGGETQYF
TGCGCCAGCAGCCAAGATCATCGTTCAGGGGGAGAGACCCAGTACTTC
>-|TRBD1|TRBV4-2|TRBJ1-2
CASSHKSGQGRGYTF
TGTGCCAGCAGCCATAAATCGGGACAGGGTCGTGGCTACACCTTC
>-|-|TRBV14|TRBJ2-3
CASSLFPGDTQYF
TGTGCCAGCAGCCTCTTCCCAGGGGATACGCAGTATTTT
>few|-|TRBV5-6|TRBJ1-1
CASSLLGVGTEAFF
TGTGCCAGCAGCTTGTTAGGGGTTGGCACTGAAGCTTTCTTT
>-|-|TRBV5-4|TRBJ2-2
CASSLGALLSGELFF
TGTGCCAGCAGCTTGGGAGCCCTCCTGTCGGGGGAGCTGTTTTTT
>few|-|TRBV6-1|TRBJ1-1
CASTGGRNTEAFF
TGTGCCAGCACGGGGGGGCGGAACACTGAAGCTTTCTTT
>-|TRBD1|TRBV4-2|TRBJ2-1
CASSQEGTGGRTYNEQFF
TGTGCCAGCAGCCAAGAGGGGACAGGGGGCAGGACCTACAATGAGCAGTTCTTC
>-|TRBD2|TRBV9|TRBJ2-3
CASSDTWTSGGALGTDTQYF
TGTGCCAGCAGCGACACATGGACTAGCGGGGGGGCGTTGGGCACAGATACGCAGTATTTT
>-|-|TRBV25-1|TRBJ1-1
CASSETLGQGTEAFF
TGTGCCAGCAGTGAGACCTTAGGGCAGGGCACTGAAGCTTTCTTT
>-|-|TRBV6-1|TRBJ2-2
CASSELDTGELFF
TGTGCCAGCAGTGAATTAGACACCGGGGAGCTGTTTTTT
>few|TRBD1|TRBV6-6|TRBJ1-4
CASRDRGRSEKLFF
TGTGCCAGCCGCGACAGGGGGCGTTCTGAAAAACTGTTTTTT
>-|TRBD1|TRBV30|TRBJ1-5
CAWRGQGDQPQHF
TGTGCCTGGAGGGGACAGGGGGATCAGCCCCAGCATTTT
>few|TRBD2|TRBV5-1|TRBJ2-1
CASSLVAGNEQFF
TGCGCCAGCAGCTTGGTAGCGGGCAATGAGCAGTTCTTC
>-|-|TRBV7-9|TRBJ1-1
CASSLIGAPNTEAFF
TGTGCCAGCAGCTTAATTGGAGCCCCGAACACTGAAGCTTTCTTT
>few|TRBD1|TRBV28|TRBJ1-5
CASGTGDLWPQHF
TGTGCCAGCGGTACAGGGGATTTATGGCCCCAGCATTTT
>few|TRBD1|TRBV28|TRBJ1-5
CASRWTGQGTEPQHF
TGTGCCAGCAGATGGACAGGGCAGGGGACGGAGCCCCAGCATTTT